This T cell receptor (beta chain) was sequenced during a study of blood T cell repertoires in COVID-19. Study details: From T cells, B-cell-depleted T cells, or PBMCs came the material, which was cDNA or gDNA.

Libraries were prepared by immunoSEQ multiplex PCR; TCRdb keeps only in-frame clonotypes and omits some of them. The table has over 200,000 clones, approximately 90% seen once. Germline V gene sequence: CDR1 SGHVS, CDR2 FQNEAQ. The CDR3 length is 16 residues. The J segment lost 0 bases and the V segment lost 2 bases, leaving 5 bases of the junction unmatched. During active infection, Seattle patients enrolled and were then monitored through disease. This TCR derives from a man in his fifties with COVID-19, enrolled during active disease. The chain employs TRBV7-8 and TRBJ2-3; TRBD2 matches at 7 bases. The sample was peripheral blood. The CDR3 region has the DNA TGTGCCAGCAGCTTACGTAGCGGGTACAGCACAGATACGCAGTATTTT. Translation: CASSLRSGYSTDTQYF. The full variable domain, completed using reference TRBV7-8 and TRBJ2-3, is GAGVSQSPRYKVAKRGQDVALRCDPISGHVSLFWYQQALGQGPEFLTYFQNEAQLDKSGLPSDRFFAERPEGSVSTLKIQRTQQEDSAVYLCASSLRSGYSTDTQYFGPGTRLTVL.